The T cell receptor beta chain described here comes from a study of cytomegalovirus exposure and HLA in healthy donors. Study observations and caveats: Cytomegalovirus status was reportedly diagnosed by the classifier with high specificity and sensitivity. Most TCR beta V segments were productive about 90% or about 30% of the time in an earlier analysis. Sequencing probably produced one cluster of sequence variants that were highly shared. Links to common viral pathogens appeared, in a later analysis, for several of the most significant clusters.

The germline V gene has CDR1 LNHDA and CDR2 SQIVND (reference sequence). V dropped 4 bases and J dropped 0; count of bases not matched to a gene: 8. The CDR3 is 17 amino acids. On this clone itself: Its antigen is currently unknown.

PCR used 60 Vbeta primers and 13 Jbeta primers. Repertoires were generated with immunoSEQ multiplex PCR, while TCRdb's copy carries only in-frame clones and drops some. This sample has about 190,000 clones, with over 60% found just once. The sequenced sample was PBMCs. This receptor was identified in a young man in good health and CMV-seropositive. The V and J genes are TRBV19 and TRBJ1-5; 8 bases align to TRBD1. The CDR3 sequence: CASSRSGTGYSNQPQHF. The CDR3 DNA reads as TGTGCCAGTAGTAGGTCCGGGACAGGATATAGCAATCAGCCCCAGCATTTT.